One and the same sample provided the 24 T cell receptor beta chains below, sequenced in a study of blood T cell repertoires in COVID-19. Data came from immunoSEQ multiplex PCR; TCRdb stores just in-frame clones and leaves some out. Found here are roughly 98,000 clones, approximately 79% of them singletons; the top ten hold under 13%. The sequencing sample was made of peripheral blood. Receptors originate from an older man with active or convalescent COVID-19.

V gene TRBV30 combines with J gene TRBJ1-2; the D gene is possibly TRBD1 (5 bases). Trimming took 4 bases from V and 8 from J, leaving 11 bases between them. Germline V lookup: CDR1 GTSNPN, CDR2 SVGIG (reference sequence). The CDR3 has 11 residues. The CDR3 spells CAWTKTAGYTF. In DNA form, the CDR3 reads TGTGCCTGGACCAAGACAGCCGGCTACACCTTC. The entire variable domain, with the rest obtained from reference TRBV30 and TRBJ1-2, is as follows: SQTIHQWPATLVQPVGSPLSLECTVEGTSNPNLYWYRQAAGRGLQLLFYSVGIGQISSEVPQNLSASRPQDRQFILSSKKLLLSDSGFYLCAWTKTAGYTFGSGTRLTVV.

The V call is TRBV5-1, the J call TRBJ1-1, with D tentatively TRBD1 (6 bases). Trimming shortened V by 1 base and J by 4 bases, and 17 bases separated the two germline ends. CDR1 is SGHRS, CDR2 YFSETQ, per germline. CDR3 length: 16 amino acids. DNA for the CDR3: TGCGCCAGCAGCTTGCGGTCGGGGGGCATGGGCACTGAAGCTTTCTTT. Its protein product is CASSLRSGGMGTEAFF.

This rearrangement joins TRBV11-3 to TRBJ2-1, with TRBD2 matching over 10 bases. CDR3 length: 15 amino acids. The V gene end was trimmed by 5 bases and the J gene end by 4 bases; junction bases not matched to a gene: 5. Germline V gene lookup returns CDR1 SGHNT and CDR2 YENEEA. In DNA, the CDR3 is TGTGCCAGCAGCGGCTCTAGCGGGGGTTACAATGAGCAGTTCTTC. Residues: CASSGSSGGYNEQFF.

V and J are TRBV28 and TRBJ1-1, with TRBD1 matching over 8 bases. Losses at the gene ends were 4 bases for V and 2 bases for J; bases not matched to a gene: 6. CDR3 length equals 15 residues. In germline, CDR1 is MDHEN, CDR2 SYDVKM. The CDR3 sequence is CASSSTGVSNTEAFF. In nucleotides, the CDR3 is TGTGCCAGCAGTTCGACAGGGGTTAGTAACACTGAAGCTTTCTTT.

V usage is TRBV6-5 and J usage is TRBJ2-7; 13 bases agree with TRBD2. The J segment lost 4 bases and the V segment lost 6 bases, leaving 6 bases of the junction unmatched. Germline V gene sequence: CDR1 MNHEY, CDR2 SVGAGI. The CDR3 extends over 15 amino acids. DNA of the CDR3: TGTGCCAGCAGCTTCAGACTAGCGGGGGGTTACGAGCAGTACTTC. It is translated as CASSFRLAGGYEQYF.

This chain links TRBV3-1 (or the pseudogene TRBV3-2) with TRBJ1-3, with D tentatively TRBD1 (6 bases). Germline V gene sequence: CDR1 LGHDT, CDR2 YNNKEL (reference sequence). The CDR3 is 15 amino acids. V was shortened by 0 bases and J by 4 bases, with 10 bases between the two germline ends. The CDR3 DNA sequence: TGTGCCAGCAGCCAAGACCTGGGACACGGAAACACCATATATTTT. Encoded protein: CASSQDLGHGNTIYF.

V is TRBV7-9 and J is TRBJ2-2; 8 nucleotides align to TRBD2. The CDR3 is made up of 15 amino acids. Germline V gives CDR1 SEHNR, CDR2 FQNEAQ (reference sequence). Germline trimming cut 5 bases from V and 2 bases from J; bases unmatched to any gene: 4. The CDR3 region is CASSNRTSNTGELFF. The CDR3 DNA sequence: TGTGCCAGCAGCAACCGGACTAGCAACACCGGGGAGCTGTTTTTT.

The chain uses TRBV11-2 and TRBJ1-6; no clear D. The CDR3 totals 14 residues. CDR1 SGHAT and CDR2 FQNNGV come from the germline V gene. V lost 2 bases, J lost 10 bases, and 12 bases lay in between. The chain's CDR3 is CASSLRRVSSPLHF. The CDR3 region has the DNA TGTGCCAGCAGCTTAAGGAGGGTCTCCTCACCCCTCCACTTT.

J is TRBJ2-6 and V is TRBV5-1, with no clear D. Germline CDR1 is SGHRS and CDR2 is YFSETQ. This CDR3 has 14 amino acids. The V end was cut by 5 bases, the J end by 0 bases, with 6 bases between. The CDR3, as DNA: TGCGCCAGCAGTGACTCCTCTGGGGCCAACGTCCTGACTTTC. Amino acid sequence: CASSDSSGANVLTF.

This chain joins TRBV5-1 and TRBJ1-1; weak D call: TRBD1 (5 bases). The germline CDR1 and CDR2 sequences are SGHRS and YFSETQ. Trimming removed 4 bases at V and 3 bases at J, with 13 bases between. The CDR3 has 14 amino acids. Here the CDR3 reads CASSRQGGDTEAFF. DNA for the CDR3: TGCGCCAGCAGCCGTCAGGGAGGGGACACTGAAGCTTTCTTT.

The chain has TRBV9 and TRBJ2-7; 9 bases fit TRBD1. This CDR3 contains 16 residues. Trimming removed 4 bases from V and 6 bases from J; junction bases left unmatched: 14. CDR1 and CDR2 (germline): SGDLS, YYNGEE. Written as DNA, the CDR3 is TGTGCCAGCAGCCCGAGGACAGGGGCGTTAGTAGGCGAGCAGTACTTC. Its translation is CASSPRTGALVGEQYF.

The rearrangement uses TRBV2 and TRBJ1-5, with 8 bases identical to TRBD1. CDR1 SNHLY and CDR2 FYNNEI come from the germline V gene. V trimming: 6 bases; J trimming: 5 bases; junction bases outside the gene matches: 0. The CDR3 is made up of 12 amino acids. This CDR3 reads CASRTGDQPQHF. The CDR3 DNA sequence: TGTGCCAGCAGGACAGGGGATCAGCCCCAGCATTTT.

The sample holds one count of this clone. The chain combines TRBV7-8 with TRBJ1-6; D remains ambiguous. V shed 5 bases and J shed 10 bases, with 9 bases lying between them. The CDR3 is 12 amino acids. Germline V gene data show CDR1 as SGHVS and CDR2 as FQNEAQ. CDR3 DNA sequence: TGTGCCAGCAGCGAACGAGAATCACCCCTCCACTTT. It specifies CASSERESPLHF.

This clone was detected once. This chain uses TRBV9 with TRBJ2-1; 12 nucleotides agree with TRBD2. Trimming removed 8 bases from V and 5 bases from J; junction bases left unmatched: 8. The germline V gene encodes CDR1 SGDLS and CDR2 YYNGEE. This CDR3 spans 15 amino acids. The DNA for the CDR3 is TGTGCCAGTAACCTAGCGGGGGGGCTCCACAATGAGCAGTTCTTC. Protein: CASNLAGGLHNEQFF.

The chain combines TRBV27 with TRBJ2-5, with TRBD1 as a possible D gene (5 bases). Between the trimmed V and J ends, which lost 2 bases and 6 bases, there was a span of 10 bases. There are 13 residues in the CDR3. Germline CDR1 is MNHEY and CDR2 is SMNVEV (reference sequence). Written as DNA, the CDR3 is TGTGCCAGCAGTTTACCCGACAGTCAGACCCAGTACTTC. Its translation is CASSLPDSQTQYF.

The V call is TRBV27, the J call TRBJ2-2; a weak D match, TRBD1 (5 bases). CDR3 length equals 14 residues. Germline assignment: CDR1 MNHEY and CDR2 SMNVEV (reference sequence). V lost 4 bases and J 3 bases, leaving 9 bases between the germline ends. This CDR3 reads CASSYQGYTGELFF. The CDR3 nucleotides read TGTGCCAGCAGTTACCAGGGATACACCGGGGAGCTGTTTTTT.

V and J are TRBV10-1 and TRBJ1-6; no definite D call. The CDR3 sequence is 13 residues long. V lost 2 bases, J lost 9 bases, and 8 bases lay in between. CDR1 and CDR2 (germline): WNHNN, SYGVQD (reference sequence). The CDR3 DNA sequence: TGCGCCAGCAGTGAGGGTGCCGGTTCACCCCTCCACTTT. Its translation: CASSEGAGSPLHF.

This clone has just one count. The J gene is TRBJ1-2, the V gene TRBV6-5; perhaps TRBD1 as D (6 bases). CDR3 size: 13 residues. Germline lookup yields CDR1 MNHEY and CDR2 SVGAGI. With 0 bases removed from V and 6 bases from J, the gap between germline ends came to 8 bases. This CDR3 reads CASSYSGAHGYTF. CDR3 nucleotide sequence: TGTGCCAGCAGTTACTCGGGGGCACATGGCTACACCTTC.

The V call is TRBV7-8, the J call TRBJ1-1; maybe TRBD1 (6 bases). This CDR3 has 12 residues. Per the germline V gene, CDR1 is SGHVS and CDR2 is FQNEAQ. The V end lost 0 bases, the J end lost 12 bases, and 11 bases lay between the germline ends. The CDR3 region is CASSLAAGETFF. In DNA form, the CDR3 reads TGTGCCAGCAGCTTAGCAGCAGGGGAAACTTTCTTT. Complete variable domain (other parts from reference TRBV7-8 and TRBJ1-1): GAGVSQSPRYKVAKRGQDVALRCDPISGHVSLFWYQQALGQGPEFLTYFQNEAQLDKSGLPSDRFFAERPEGSVSTLKIQRTQQEDSAVYLCASSLAAGETFFGQGTRLTVV.

The rearrangement uses TRBV12-3 or TRBV12-4 and TRBJ1-1; TRBD1 is a possible D gene (5 bases). The V end was cut by 7 bases, the J end by 3 bases, with 12 bases between. The CDR3 is 13 residues long. CDR3 sequence (DNA): TGTGCCAGCACCCTTGGGGGGTACACTGAAGCTTTCTTT. Encoded protein: CASTLGGYTEAFF.

The rearrangement uses TRBV19 and TRBJ2-5, with a possible D match to TRBD2 (7 bases). Trimming shortened V by 4 bases and J by 5 bases, and 14 bases separated the two germline ends. CDR3 size: 14 residues. Germline V gene data show CDR1 as LNHDA and CDR2 as SQIVND (reference sequence). The CDR3 is CASSKTGRAETQYF. Written as DNA, the CDR3 is TGTGCCAGTAGTAAAACAGGGAGGGCCGAGACCCAGTACTTC.

The chain joins TRBV10-3 to TRBJ2-7; 8 bases align to TRBD1. With V trimmed by 5 bases and J by 5 bases, 5 bases remained unmatched. The germline CDR1 and CDR2 sequences are ENHRY and SYGVKD. CDR3 length: 13 amino acids. The CDR3 protein is CAISLDRDDEQYF. The CDR3 DNA sequence: TGTGCCATCAGTTTGGACAGGGATGACGAGCAGTACTTC.

The chain combines TRBV11-2 with TRBJ2-2, with 12 positions matching TRBD2. Germline CDR1 SGHAT, CDR2 FQNNGV. The CDR3 consists of 17 residues. The J segment lost 7 bases and the V segment lost 1 base, leaving 7 bases of the junction unmatched. The CDR3 DNA follows: TGTGCCAGCAGCTTAGGGCTAGCGGGGGGGCGAAACGGGGAGCTGTTTTTT. Its translation is CASSLGLAGGRNGELFF.

The rearrangement joins TRBV2 to TRBJ2-7; 10 bases align to TRBD2. CDR3 length: 16 amino acids. Per germline, CDR1 SNHLY and CDR2 FYNNEI. With V trimmed by 6 bases and J by 5 bases, 13 bases remained unmatched. The CDR3 DNA sequence: TGTGCCAGCAGCCGCAACGCCCCGGGACTAGCGAACGAGCAGTACTTC. Translated: CASSRNAPGLANEQYF.